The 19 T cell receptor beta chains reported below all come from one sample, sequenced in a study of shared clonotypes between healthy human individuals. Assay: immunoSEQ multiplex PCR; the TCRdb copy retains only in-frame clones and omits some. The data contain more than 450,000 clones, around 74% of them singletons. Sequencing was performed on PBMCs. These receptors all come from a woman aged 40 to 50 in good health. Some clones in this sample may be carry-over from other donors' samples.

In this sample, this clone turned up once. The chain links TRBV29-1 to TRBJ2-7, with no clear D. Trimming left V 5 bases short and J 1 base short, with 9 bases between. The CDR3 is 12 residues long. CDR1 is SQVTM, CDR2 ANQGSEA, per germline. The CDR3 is CSVLGSSYEQYF. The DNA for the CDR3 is TGCAGCGTTTTAGGCTCTTCCTACGAGCAGTACTTC.

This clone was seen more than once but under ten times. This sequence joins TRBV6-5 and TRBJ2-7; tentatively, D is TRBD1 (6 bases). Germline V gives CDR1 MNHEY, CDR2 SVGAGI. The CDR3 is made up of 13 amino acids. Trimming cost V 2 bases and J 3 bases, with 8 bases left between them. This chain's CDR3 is CASSYEGGYEQYF. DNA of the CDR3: TGTGCCAGCAGTTACGAAGGGGGCTACGAGCAGTACTTC.

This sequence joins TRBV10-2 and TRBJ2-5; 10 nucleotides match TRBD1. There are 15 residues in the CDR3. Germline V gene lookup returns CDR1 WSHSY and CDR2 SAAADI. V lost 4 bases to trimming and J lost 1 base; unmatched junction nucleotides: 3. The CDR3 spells CASSVGTGAQETQYF. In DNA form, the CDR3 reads TGCGCCAGCAGTGTAGGGACAGGGGCCCAAGAGACCCAGTACTTC.

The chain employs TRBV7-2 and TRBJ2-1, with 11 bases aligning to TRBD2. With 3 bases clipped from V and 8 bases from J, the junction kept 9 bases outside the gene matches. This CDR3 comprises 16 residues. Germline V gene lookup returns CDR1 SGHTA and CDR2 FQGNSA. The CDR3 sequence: CASSFTLAGGRYEQFF. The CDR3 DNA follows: TGTGCCAGCAGCTTTACCCTAGCGGGAGGCCGGTATGAGCAGTTCTTC.

The CDR3 bases are TGTGCCAGCAGCTTAGGTGTCCGACTCTCTGGAAACACCATATATTTT. Translation: CASSLGVRLSGNTIYF. The V and J genes are TRBV7-8 and TRBJ1-3; D is undetermined. The CDR3 spans 16 residues. Per germline, CDR1 SGHVS and CDR2 FQNEAQ. V was pared by 1 base and J by 0 bases, with 10 bases between.

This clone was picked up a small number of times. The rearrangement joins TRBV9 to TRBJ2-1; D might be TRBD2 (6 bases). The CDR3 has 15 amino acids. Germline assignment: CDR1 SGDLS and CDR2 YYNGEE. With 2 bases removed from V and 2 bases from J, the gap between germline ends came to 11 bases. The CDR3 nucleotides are TGTGCCAGCAGCGTCGGGGGTCCAACCTACAATGAGCAGTTCTTC. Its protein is CASSVGGPTYNEQFF.

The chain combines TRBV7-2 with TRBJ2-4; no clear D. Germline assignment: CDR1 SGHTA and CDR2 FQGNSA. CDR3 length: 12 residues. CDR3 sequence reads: CATGDPQNIQYF. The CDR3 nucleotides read TGTGCAACGGGCGACCCCCAAAACATTCAGTACTTC.

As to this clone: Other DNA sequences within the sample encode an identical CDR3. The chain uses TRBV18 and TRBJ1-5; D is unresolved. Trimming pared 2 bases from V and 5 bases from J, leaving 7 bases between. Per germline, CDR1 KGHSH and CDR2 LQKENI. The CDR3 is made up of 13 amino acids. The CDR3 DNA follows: TGTGCCAGCTCACCAGGGAGAGATCAGCCCCAGCATTTT. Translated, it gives CASSPGRDQPQHF. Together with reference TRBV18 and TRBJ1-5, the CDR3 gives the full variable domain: NAGVMQNPRHLVRRRGQEARLRCSPMKGHSHVYWYRQLPEEGLKFMVYLQKENIIDESGMPKERFSAEFPKEGPSILRIQQVVRGDSAAYFCASSPGRDQPQHFGDGTRLSIL.

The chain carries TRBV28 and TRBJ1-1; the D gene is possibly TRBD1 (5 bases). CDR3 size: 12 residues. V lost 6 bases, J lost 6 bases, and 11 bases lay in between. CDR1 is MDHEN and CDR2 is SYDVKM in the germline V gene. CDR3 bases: TGTGCCAGCAGCCCGGGGGAGGCTGAAGCTTTCTTT. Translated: CASSPGEAEAFF. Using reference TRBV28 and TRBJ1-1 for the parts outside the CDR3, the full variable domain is DVKVTQSSRYLVKRTGEKVFLECVQDMDHENMFWYRQDPGLGLRLIYFSYDVKMKEKGDIPEGYSVSREKKERFSLILESASTNQTSMYLCASSPGEAEAFFGQGTRLTVV.

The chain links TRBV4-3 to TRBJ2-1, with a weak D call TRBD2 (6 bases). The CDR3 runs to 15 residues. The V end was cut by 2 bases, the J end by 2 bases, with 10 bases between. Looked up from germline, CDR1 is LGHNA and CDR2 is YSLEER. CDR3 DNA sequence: TGCGCCAGCAGCCAAAGGACGGGAGCCTACAATGAGCAGTTCTTC. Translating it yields CASSQRTGAYNEQFF.

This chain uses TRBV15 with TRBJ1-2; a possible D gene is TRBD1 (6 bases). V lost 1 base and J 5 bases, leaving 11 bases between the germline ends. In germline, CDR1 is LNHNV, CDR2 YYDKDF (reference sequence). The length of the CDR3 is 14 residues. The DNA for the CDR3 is TGTGCCACCAGCAGAGCCACAGGGTCGTATGGCTACACCTTC. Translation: CATSRATGSYGYTF.

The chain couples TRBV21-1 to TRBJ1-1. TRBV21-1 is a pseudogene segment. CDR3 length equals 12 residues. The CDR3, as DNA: TGTGCCACCTCAAGAGATAGCAGAGGGGCTTTCTTT. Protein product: CATSRDSRGAFF.

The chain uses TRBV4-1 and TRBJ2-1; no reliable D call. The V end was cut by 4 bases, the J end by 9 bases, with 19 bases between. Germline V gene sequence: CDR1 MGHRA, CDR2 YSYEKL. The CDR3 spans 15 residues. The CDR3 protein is CASSLHISGSGEQFF. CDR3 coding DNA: TGCGCCAGCAGCCTACACATCTCCGGAAGTGGTGAGCAGTTCTTC.

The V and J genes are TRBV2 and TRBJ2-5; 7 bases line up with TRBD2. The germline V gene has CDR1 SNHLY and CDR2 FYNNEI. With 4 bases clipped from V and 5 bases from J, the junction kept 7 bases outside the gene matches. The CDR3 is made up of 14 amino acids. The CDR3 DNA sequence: TGTGCCAGCAGTGGGGACTATCAAGCGGAGACCCAGTACTTC. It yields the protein CASSGDYQAETQYF.

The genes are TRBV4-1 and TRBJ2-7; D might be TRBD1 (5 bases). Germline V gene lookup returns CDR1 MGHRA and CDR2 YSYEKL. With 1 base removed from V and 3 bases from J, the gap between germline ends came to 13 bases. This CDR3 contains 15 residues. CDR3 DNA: TGCGCCAGCAGCCAAGTTCCTGGGGCCATCTACGAGCAGTACTTC. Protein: CASSQVPGAIYEQYF.

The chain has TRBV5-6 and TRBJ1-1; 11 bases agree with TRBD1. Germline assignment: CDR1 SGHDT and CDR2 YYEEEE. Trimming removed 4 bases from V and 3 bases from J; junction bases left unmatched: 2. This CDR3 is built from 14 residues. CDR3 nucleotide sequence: TGTGCCAGCAGCGGGGGACAGGGGGACACTGAAGCTTTCTTT. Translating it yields CASSGGQGDTEAFF. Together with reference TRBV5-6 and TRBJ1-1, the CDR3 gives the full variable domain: DAGVTQSPTHLIKTRGQQVTLRCSPKSGHDTVSWYQQALGQGPQFIFQYYEEEERQRGNFPDRFSGHQFPNYSSELNVNALLLGDSALYLCASSGGQGDTEAFFGQGTRLTVV.

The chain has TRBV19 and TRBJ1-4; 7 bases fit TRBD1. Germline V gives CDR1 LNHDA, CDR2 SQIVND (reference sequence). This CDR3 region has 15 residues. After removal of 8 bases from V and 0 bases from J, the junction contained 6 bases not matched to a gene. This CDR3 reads CASSTGIATNEKLFF. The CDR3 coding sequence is TGTGCCAGTTCGACAGGGATAGCAACTAATGAAAAACTGTTTTTT.

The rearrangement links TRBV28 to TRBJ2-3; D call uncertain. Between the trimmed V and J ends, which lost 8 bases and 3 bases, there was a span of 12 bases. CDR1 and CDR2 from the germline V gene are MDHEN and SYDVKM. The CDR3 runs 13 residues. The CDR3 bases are TGTGCCAGCCTGTCACCCCAAACAGATACGCAGTATTTT. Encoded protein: CASLSPQTDTQYF.

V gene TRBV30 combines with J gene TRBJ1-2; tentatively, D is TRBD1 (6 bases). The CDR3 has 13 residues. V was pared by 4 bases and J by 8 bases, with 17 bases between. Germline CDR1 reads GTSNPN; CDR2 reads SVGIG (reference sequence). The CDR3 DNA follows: TGTGCCTGGAACAGGGTAAATTTACGCGGCTACACCTTC. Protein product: CAWNRVNLRGYTF.